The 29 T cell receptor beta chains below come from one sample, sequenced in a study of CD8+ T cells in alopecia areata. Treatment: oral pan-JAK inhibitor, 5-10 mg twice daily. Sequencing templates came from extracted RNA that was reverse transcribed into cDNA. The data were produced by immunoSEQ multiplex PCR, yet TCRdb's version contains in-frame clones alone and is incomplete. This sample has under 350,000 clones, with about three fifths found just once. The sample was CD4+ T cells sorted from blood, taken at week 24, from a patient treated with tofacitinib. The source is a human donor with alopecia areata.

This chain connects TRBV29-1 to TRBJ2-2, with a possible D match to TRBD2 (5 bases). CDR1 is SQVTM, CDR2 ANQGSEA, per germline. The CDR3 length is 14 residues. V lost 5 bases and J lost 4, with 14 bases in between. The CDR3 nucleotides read TGCAGCGTTACGGTACGGGGTGCCACCGGGGAGCTGTTTTTT. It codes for CSVTVRGATGELFF.

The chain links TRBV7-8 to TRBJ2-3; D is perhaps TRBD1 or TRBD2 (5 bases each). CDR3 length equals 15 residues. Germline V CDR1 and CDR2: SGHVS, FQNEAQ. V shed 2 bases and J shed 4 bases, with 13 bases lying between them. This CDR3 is CASSLKRAGPDTQYF. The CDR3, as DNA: TGTGCCAGCAGCTTAAAGAGGGCAGGGCCAGATACGCAGTATTTT.

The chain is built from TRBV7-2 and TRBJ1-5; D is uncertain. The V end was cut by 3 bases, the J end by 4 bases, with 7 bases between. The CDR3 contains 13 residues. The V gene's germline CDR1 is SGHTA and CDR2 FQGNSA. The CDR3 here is CASSFGLNQPQHF. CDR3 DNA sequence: TGTGCCAGCAGCTTCGGACTTAATCAGCCCCAGCATTTT.

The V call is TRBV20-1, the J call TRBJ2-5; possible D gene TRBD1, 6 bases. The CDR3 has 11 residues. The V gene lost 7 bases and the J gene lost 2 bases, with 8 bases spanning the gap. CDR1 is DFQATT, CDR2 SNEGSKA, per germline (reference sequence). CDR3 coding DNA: TGCAGTGGGACAGCTCAAGAGACCCAGTACTTC. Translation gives CSGTAQETQYF.

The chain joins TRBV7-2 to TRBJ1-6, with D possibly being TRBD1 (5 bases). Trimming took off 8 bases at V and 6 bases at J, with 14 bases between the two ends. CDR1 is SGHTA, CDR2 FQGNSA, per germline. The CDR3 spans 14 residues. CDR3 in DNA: TGTGCCAGCGCCTCCGAGGGGTTTAATTCACCCCTCCACTTT. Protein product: CASASEGFNSPLHF.

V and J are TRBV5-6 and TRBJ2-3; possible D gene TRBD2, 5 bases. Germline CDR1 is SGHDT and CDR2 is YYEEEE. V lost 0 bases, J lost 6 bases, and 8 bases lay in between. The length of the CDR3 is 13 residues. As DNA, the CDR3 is TGTGCCAGCAGCTTGGCGCCGGGGGATACGCAGTATTTT. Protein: CASSLAPGDTQYF. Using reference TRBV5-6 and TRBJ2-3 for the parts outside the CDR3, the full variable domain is DAGVTQSPTHLIKTRGQQVTLRCSPKSGHDTVSWYQQALGQGPQFIFQYYEEEERQRGNFPDRFSGHQFPNYSSELNVNALLLGDSALYLCASSLAPGDTQYFGPGTRLTVL.

The CDR3 DNA follows: TGCGCCAGCAGGGATCGACAGGGCCCGGACATTCAGTACTTC. Translation gives CASRDRQGPDIQYF. The chain carries TRBV4-1 and TRBJ2-4; 7 nucleotides align to TRBD1. This CDR3 has 14 residues. With 6 bases clipped from V and 8 bases from J, the junction kept 10 bases outside the gene matches. The germline V gene has CDR1 MGHRA and CDR2 YSYEKL.

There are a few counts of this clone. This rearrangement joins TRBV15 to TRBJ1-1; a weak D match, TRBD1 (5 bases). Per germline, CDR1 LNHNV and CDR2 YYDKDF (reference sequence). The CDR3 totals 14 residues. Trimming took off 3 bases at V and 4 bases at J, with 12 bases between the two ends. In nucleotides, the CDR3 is TGTGCCACCAGCAGTTACTCTGGGGGCACTGAAGCTTTCTTT. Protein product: CATSSYSGGTEAFF.

The CDR3, as DNA: TGCGCCAGCAGGTGGGCAGATAACACCGGGGAGCTGTTTTTT. As protein: CASRWADNTGELFF. J is TRBJ2-2 and V is TRBV5-1; the D is unclear. Germline V gives CDR1 SGHRS, CDR2 YFSETQ. Trimming cost V 5 bases and J 2 bases, with 10 bases left between them. The CDR3 totals 14 residues.

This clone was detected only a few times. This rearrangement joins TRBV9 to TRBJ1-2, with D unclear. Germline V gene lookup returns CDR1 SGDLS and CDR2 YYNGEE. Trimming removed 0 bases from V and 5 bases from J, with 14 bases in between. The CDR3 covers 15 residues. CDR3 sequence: CASSVAMELRYGYTF. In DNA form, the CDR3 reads TGTGCCAGCAGCGTAGCTATGGAACTCCGATATGGCTACACCTTC.

This CDR3 is CAWSSGITQTQYF. DNA of the CDR3: TGTGCCTGGAGCAGCGGCATCACTCAGACCCAGTACTTC. J is TRBJ2-5 and V is TRBV30, with a tentative D call TRBD2 (5 bases). Trimming shortened V by 3 bases and J by 6 bases, and 14 bases separated the two germline ends. Per the germline V gene, CDR1 is GTSNPN and CDR2 is SVGIG (reference sequence). The CDR3 runs 13 residues.

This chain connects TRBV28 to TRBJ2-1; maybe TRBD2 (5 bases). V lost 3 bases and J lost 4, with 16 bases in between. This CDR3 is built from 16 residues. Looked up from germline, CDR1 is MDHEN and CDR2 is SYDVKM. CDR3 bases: TGTGCCAGCAGTTTGGGTGTGGGTCGGGGTTACAATGAGCAGTTCTTC. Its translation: CASSLGVGRGYNEQFF.

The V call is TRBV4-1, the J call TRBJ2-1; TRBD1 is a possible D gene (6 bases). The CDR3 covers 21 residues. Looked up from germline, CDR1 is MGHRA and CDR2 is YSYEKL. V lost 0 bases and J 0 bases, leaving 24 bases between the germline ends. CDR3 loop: CASSQDGWTVDVGYSYNEQFF. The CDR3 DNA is TGCGCCAGCAGCCAAGACGGTTGGACAGTTGATGTGGGATACTCCTACAATGAGCAGTTCTTC.

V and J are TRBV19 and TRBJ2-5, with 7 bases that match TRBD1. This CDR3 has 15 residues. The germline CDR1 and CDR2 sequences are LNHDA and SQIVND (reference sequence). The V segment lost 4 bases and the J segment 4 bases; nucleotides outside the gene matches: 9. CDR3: CASSRGQQGSETQYF. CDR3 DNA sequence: TGTGCCAGTAGTAGGGGACAGCAGGGATCAGAGACCCAGTACTTC.

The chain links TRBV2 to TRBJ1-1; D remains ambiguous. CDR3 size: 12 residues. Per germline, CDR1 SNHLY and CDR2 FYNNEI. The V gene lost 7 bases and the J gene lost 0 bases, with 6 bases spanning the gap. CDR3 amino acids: CASTGMNTEAFF. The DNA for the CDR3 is TGTGCCAGCACTGGAATGAACACTGAAGCTTTCTTT.

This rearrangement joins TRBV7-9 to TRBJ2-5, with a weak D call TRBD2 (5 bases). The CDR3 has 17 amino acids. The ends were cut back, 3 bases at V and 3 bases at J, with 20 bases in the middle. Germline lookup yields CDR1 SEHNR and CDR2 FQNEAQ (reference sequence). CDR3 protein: CASSLSWETKRKETQYF. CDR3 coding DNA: TGTGCCAGCAGCTTGAGTTGGGAGACGAAGAGGAAAGAGACCCAGTACTTC.

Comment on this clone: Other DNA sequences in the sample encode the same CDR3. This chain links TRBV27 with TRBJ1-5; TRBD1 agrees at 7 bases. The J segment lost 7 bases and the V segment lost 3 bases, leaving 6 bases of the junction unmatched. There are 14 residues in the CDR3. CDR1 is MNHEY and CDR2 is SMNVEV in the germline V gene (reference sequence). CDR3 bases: TGTGCCAGCAGTTTCCGACAGGGTCGACAGCCCCAGCATTTT. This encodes CASSFRQGRQPQHF.

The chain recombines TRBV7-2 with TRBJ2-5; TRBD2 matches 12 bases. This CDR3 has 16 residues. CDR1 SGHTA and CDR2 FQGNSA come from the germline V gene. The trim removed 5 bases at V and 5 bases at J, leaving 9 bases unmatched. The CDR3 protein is CASSPSSGGAGETQYF. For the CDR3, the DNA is TGTGCCAGCAGCCCCTCTAGCGGGGGGGCAGGGGAGACCCAGTACTTC.

This CDR3 reads CASWDYNSPLHF. The DNA for the CDR3 is TGTGCCAGCTGGGATTATAATTCACCCCTCCACTTT. The V and J genes are TRBV6-5 and TRBJ1-6; no clear D gene. CDR3 length: 12 residues. CDR1 MNHEY and CDR2 SVGAGI come from the germline V gene. V lost 8 bases, J lost 4 bases, and 6 bases lay in between.

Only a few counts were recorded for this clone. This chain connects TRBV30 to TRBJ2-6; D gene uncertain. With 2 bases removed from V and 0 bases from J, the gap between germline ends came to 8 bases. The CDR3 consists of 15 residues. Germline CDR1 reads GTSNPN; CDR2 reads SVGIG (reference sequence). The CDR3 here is CAWSLKVSGANVLTF. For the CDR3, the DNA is TGTGCCTGGAGTCTAAAGGTCTCTGGGGCCAACGTCCTGACTTTC.

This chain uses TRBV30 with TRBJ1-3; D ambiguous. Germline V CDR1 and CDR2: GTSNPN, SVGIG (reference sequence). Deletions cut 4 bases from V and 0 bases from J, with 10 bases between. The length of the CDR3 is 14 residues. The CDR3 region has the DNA TGTGCCTGGAATCGGGGTAGCTCTGGAAACACCATATATTTT. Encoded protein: CAWNRGSSGNTIYF. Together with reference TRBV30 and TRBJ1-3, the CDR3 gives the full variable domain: SQTIHQWPATLVQPVGSPLSLECTVEGTSNPNLYWYRQAAGRGLQLLFYSVGIGQISSEVPQNLSASRPQDRQFILSSKKLLLSDSGFYLCAWNRGSSGNTIYFGEGSWLTVV.

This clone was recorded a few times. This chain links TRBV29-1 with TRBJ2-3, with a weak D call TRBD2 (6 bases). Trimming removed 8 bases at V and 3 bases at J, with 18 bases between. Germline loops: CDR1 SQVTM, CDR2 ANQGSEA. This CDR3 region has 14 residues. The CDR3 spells CSPRGTPGTDTQYF. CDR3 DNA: TGCAGCCCCCGCGGGACTCCGGGGACAGATACGCAGTATTTT.

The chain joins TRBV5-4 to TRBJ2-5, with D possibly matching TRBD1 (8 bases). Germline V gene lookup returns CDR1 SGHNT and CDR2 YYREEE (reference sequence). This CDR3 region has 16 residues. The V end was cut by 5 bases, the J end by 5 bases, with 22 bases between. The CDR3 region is CASSYAHRGGQETQYF. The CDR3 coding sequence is TGTGCCAGCAGTTACGCGCACAGGGGGGGTCAGGAGACCCAGTACTTC. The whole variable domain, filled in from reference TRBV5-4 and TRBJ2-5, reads ETGVTQSPTHLIKTRGQQVTLRCSSQSGHNTVSWYQQALGQGPQFIFQYYREEENGRGNFPPRFSGLQFPNYSSELNVNALELDDSALYLCASSYAHRGGQETQYFGPGTRLLVL.

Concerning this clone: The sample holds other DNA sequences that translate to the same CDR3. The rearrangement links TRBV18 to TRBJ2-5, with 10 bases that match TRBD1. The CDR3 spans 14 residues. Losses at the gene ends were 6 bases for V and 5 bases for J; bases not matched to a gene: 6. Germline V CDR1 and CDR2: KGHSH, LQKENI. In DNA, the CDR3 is TGTGCCAGCTCGCCGGGACAGGGGATGGAGACCCAGTACTTC. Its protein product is CASSPGQGMETQYF.

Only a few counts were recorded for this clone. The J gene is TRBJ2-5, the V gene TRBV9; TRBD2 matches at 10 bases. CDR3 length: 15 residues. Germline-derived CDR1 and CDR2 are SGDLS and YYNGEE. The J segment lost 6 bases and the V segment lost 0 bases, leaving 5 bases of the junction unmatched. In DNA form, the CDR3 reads TGTGCCAGCAGCGTAGATCAGCGGGGGGGTCAGACCCAGTACTTC. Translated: CASSVDQRGGQTQYF.

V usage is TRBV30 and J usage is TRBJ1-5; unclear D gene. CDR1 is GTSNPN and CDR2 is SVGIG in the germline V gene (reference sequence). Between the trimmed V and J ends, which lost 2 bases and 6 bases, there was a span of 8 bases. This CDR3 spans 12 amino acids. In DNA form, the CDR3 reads TGTGCCTGGAGTTTGGTGCGTCAGCCCCAGCATTTT. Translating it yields CAWSLVRQPQHF.

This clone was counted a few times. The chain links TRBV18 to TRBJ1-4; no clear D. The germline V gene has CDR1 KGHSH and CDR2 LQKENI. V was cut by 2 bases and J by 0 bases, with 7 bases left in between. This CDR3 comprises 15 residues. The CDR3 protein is CASSPNGATNEKLFF. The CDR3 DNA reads TGTGCCAGCTCACCAAATGGTGCAACTAATGAAAAACTGTTTTTT.

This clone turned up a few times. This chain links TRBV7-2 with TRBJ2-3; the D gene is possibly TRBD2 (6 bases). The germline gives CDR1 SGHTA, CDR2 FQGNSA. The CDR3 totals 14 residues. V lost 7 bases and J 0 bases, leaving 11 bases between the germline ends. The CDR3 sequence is CASIEGLSTDTQYF. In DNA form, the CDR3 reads TGTGCCAGCATCGAAGGACTAAGCACAGATACGCAGTATTTT.

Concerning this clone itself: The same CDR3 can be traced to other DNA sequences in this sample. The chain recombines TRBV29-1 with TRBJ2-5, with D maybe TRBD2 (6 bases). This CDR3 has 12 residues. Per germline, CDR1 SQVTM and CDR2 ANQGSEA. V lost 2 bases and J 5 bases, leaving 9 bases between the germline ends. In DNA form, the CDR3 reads TGCAGCGTTGAACAGGGAGGCGAGACCCAGTACTTC. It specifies CSVEQGGETQYF.